This entry concerns a single T cell receptor beta chain. Germline V gives CDR1 DFQATT, CDR2 SNEGSKA (reference sequence). This CDR3 region has 13 residues. Trimming cost V 2 bases and J 0 bases, with 8 bases left between them. Then a second PCR, running roughly 7 to 12 cycles, was carried out with a sample-barcoded 5' primer and a J-beta primer mix. TCRdb processed the 5' RACE reads anew with MiXCR; each CDR3 protein has one entry. The sample records 1.5 million to 2 million distinct CDR3 sequences, 30% to 40% being singletons. This sample stems from a study of blood T cells in healthy people across ages.

The V gene is TRBV20-1, the J gene TRBJ2-7; weak D call: TRBD2 (5 bases). The sequence came from a woman aged 25 to 39 in good health. Source material: blood. The CDR3 here is CSARNGNSYEQYF. The CDR3 bases are TGCAGTGCTAGAAACGGGAACTCCTACGAGCAGTACTTC.